A single sample gave rise to the 22 T cell receptor beta chains below, sequenced in a study of blood T cell repertoires in COVID-19. Only in-frame clones appear in the TCRdb table, and some are missing; sequencing was by immunoSEQ multiplex PCR. The repertoire holds fewer than 250,000 clones, roughly four fifths seen once, with around 4.7% in the top ten. The specimen sequenced was peripheral blood. The receptors derive from a woman aged 70-85 years with acute or convalescent COVID-19.

The rearrangement links TRBV27 to TRBJ2-7; 10 bases match TRBD1. Trimming removed 5 bases from V and 4 bases from J; junction bases left unmatched: 11. The CDR3 length is 16 residues. Germline V CDR1 and CDR2: MNHEY, SMNVEV (reference sequence). CDR3 DNA: TGTGCCAGCAGTCCATACTCGGGACAGGGGCAATACGAGCAGTACTTC. Amino acids: CASSPYSGQGQYEQYF.

The CDR3 loop is CASTEASGGRETDTQYF. DNA of the CDR3: TGCGCCAGCACGGAGGCTAGCGGGGGCCGGGAGACAGATACGCAGTATTTT. The chain carries TRBV10-1 and TRBJ2-3; 10 positions agree with TRBD2. V lost 7 bases to trimming and J lost 3 bases; unmatched junction nucleotides: 13. The CDR3 is 17 residues long. Per germline, CDR1 WNHNN and CDR2 SYGVQD (reference sequence).

The chain combines TRBV6-5 with TRBJ1-2; 11 nucleotides agree with TRBD1. The CDR3 runs to 14 residues. V lost 6 bases and J lost 3; bases outside the gene matches: 3. CDR1 and CDR2 from the germline V gene are MNHEY and SVGAGI. CDR3 sequence reads: CASRRGQGDYGYTF. CDR3 bases: TGTGCCAGCAGGCGGGGACAGGGGGACTATGGCTACACCTTC.

This chain uses TRBV7-2 with TRBJ2-3; TRBD1 is a possible D gene (5 bases). Trimming took off 4 bases at V and 1 base at J, with 12 bases between the two ends. The CDR3 is 15 residues long. The germline CDR1 and CDR2 sequences are SGHTA and FQGNSA. In DNA form, the CDR3 reads TGTGCCAGCAGCTCCCTAGGGGCGGGCACAGATACGCAGTATTTT. Translation: CASSSLGAGTDTQYF.

The CDR3 sequence is CASSEGTGLYEQYF. Here the CDR3 DNA reads TGTGCCAGCAGTGAGGGGACAGGGTTGTACGAGCAGTACTTC. The rearrangement joins TRBV25-1 to TRBJ2-7; 9 bases are shared with TRBD1. Germline V gene sequence: CDR1 MGHDK, CDR2 SYGVNS. V dropped 3 bases and J dropped 4; count of bases not matched to a gene: 4. This CDR3 is built from 14 residues.

The V call is TRBV18, the J call TRBJ2-5; 9 bases map to TRBD2. The trim removed 6 bases at V and 3 bases at J, leaving 8 bases unmatched. Germline V gene lookup returns CDR1 KGHSH and CDR2 LQKENI. The CDR3 is 15 residues long. The CDR3 spells CASSARGGAKETQYF. DNA of the CDR3: TGTGCCAGCTCCGCTCGCGGGGGGGCGAAAGAGACCCAGTACTTC.

In this sample, this clone turned up once. In nucleotides, the CDR3 is TGTGCCAGTAGGGACCCAGGGGACTATGGCTACACCTTC. Its translation is CASRDPGDYGYTF. V gene TRBV19 combines with J gene TRBJ1-2; possibly TRBD1 for D (6 bases). The germline V gene has CDR1 LNHDA and CDR2 SQIVND (reference sequence). V lost 6 bases and J 3 bases, leaving 11 bases between the germline ends. The CDR3 loop spans 13 amino acids.

J is TRBJ1-6 and V is TRBV5-1, with D perhaps TRBD1 (6 bases). Deletions cut 4 bases from V and 2 bases from J, with 16 bases between. The CDR3 contains 17 residues. CDR1 is SGHRS, CDR2 YFSETQ, per germline. The CDR3 DNA reads TGCGCCAGCAGCCCCAGACAGGTTCTAGCCTATAATTCACCCCTCCACTTT. This gives the protein CASSPRQVLAYNSPLHF. The variable domain in full, completed from reference TRBV5-1 and TRBJ1-6, reads KAGVTQTPRYLIKTRGQQVTLSCSPISGHRSVSWYQQTPGQGLQFLFEYFSETQRNKGNFPGRFSGRQFSNSRSEMNVSTLELGDSALYLCASSPRQVLAYNSPLHFGNGTRLTVT.

The chain has TRBV29-1 and TRBJ2-1; D possibly corresponds to TRBD1 (5 bases). The CDR3 sequence is 16 residues long. V was shortened by 0 bases and J by 3 bases, with 15 bases between the two germline ends. Germline values: CDR1 SQVTM, CDR2 ANQGSEA. CDR3 sequence (DNA): TGCAGCGTTGAAGATCTTTCAGGGTCGGACTACAATGAGCAGTTCTTC. This gives the protein CSVEDLSGSDYNEQFF.

This clone was observed a few times. This sequence joins TRBV2 and TRBJ1-5; weak D call: TRBD1 (6 bases). Between the trimmed V and J ends, which lost 4 bases and 4 bases, there was a span of 11 bases. Germline CDR1 SNHLY, CDR2 FYNNEI. The CDR3 is 14 residues long. The CDR3 nucleotides read TGTGCCAGCAGTGGACAGGCTAGAAATCAGCCCCAGCATTTT. Its translation is CASSGQARNQPQHF.

The chain employs TRBV27 and TRBJ1-5; 8 bases are shared with TRBD1. This CDR3 comprises 16 residues. J was trimmed by 0 bases and V by 7 bases; bases with no gene match: 8. Germline V gene data show CDR1 as MNHEY and CDR2 as SMNVEV (reference sequence). The CDR3 region is CASTSGQGGSNQPQHF. CDR3 DNA sequence: TGTGCCAGCACTTCCGGACAGGGTGGTAGCAATCAGCCCCAGCATTTT.

This clone has more than one count but fewer than ten. The CDR3 sequence is CASSLEQAYGYTF. The DNA for the CDR3 is TGTGCCAGCAGCTTAGAACAGGCCTATGGCTACACCTTC. This rearrangement joins TRBV7-9 to TRBJ1-2; possibly TRBD1 for D (5 bases). Germline CDR1 is SEHNR and CDR2 is FQNEAQ (reference sequence). This CDR3 comprises 13 residues. With 1 base removed from V and 4 bases from J, the gap between germline ends came to 7 bases.

This clone has a handful of counts. This sequence joins TRBV7-2 and TRBJ2-1; 10 nucleotides match TRBD2. Germline CDR1 is SGHTA and CDR2 is FQGNSA. This CDR3 is built from 14 residues. J gave up 7 bases and V 1 base, and 1 base lay outside the gene matches. The CDR3 nucleotides are TGTGCCAGCAGCTTAGTGACTAGCGGGAATGAGCAGTTCTTC. Residues: CASSLVTSGNEQFF.

This clone has just a few counts. V usage is TRBV27 and J usage is TRBJ2-7, with D unresolved. The CDR3 is 14 amino acids. V lost 0 bases and J lost 0, with 6 bases in between. Germline V gives CDR1 MNHEY, CDR2 SMNVEV (reference sequence). The chain's CDR3 is CASSLSGGSYEQYF. In DNA, the CDR3 is TGTGCCAGCAGTTTATCCGGCGGCTCCTACGAGCAGTACTTC.

This sequence joins TRBV5-4 and TRBJ2-1; 9 bases fit TRBD1. V dropped 0 bases and J dropped 7; count of bases not matched to a gene: 5. Germline CDR1 SGHNT, CDR2 YYREEE (reference sequence). This CDR3 contains 15 residues. The CDR3 nucleotides are TGTGCCAGCAGCTTGGGGGACAGGGTAGGTAATGAGCAGTTCTTC. Encoded protein: CASSLGDRVGNEQFF.

The chain links TRBV10-2 to TRBJ1-1; possible D gene TRBD1, 5 bases. With 8 bases removed from V and 1 base from J, the gap between germline ends came to 14 bases. The CDR3 spans 14 residues. Germline assignment: CDR1 WSHSY and CDR2 SAAADI. Written as DNA, the CDR3 is TGCGCCAGCCGGGCAGGGCCCCCGAACACTGAAGCTTTCTTT. It specifies CASRAGPPNTEAFF.

The chain employs TRBV5-1 and TRBJ2-5; D call uncertain. The V and J ends lost 3 bases and 5 bases respectively, with 11 bases between them. Germline values: CDR1 SGHRS, CDR2 YFSETQ. The CDR3 runs to 13 residues. The CDR3, as DNA: TGCGCCAGCAGCTCGAGGTACACGGAGACCCAGTACTTC. Protein product: CASSSRYTETQYF. The full variable domain, with the rest looked up from reference TRBV5-1 and TRBJ2-5, is KAGVTQTPRYLIKTRGQQVTLSCSPISGHRSVSWYQQTPGQGLQFLFEYFSETQRNKGNFPGRFSGRQFSNSRSEMNVSTLELGDSALYLCASSSRYTETQYFGPGTRLLVL.

Turning to this clone: This CDR3 is also generated by other DNA sequences in the sample. The chain recombines TRBV3-1 (or the pseudogene TRBV3-2) with TRBJ2-7; 7 bases align to TRBD1. Germline lookup yields CDR1 LGHDT and CDR2 YNNKEL (reference sequence). The CDR3 consists of 14 residues. Unmatched junction bases numbered 3, after V lost 4 bases and J lost 0 bases. This CDR3 reads CASSLGTVSYEQYF. The DNA for the CDR3 is TGTGCCAGCAGCCTGGGGACAGTCTCCTACGAGCAGTACTTC.

The chain's CDR3 is CATSGIIAGVNTGELFF. The CDR3 bases are TGTGCCACCAGTGGTATAATAGCGGGGGTAAACACCGGGGAGCTGTTTTTT. The genes are TRBV24-1 and TRBJ2-2; 9 bases line up with TRBD2. The V gene end was trimmed by 5 bases and the J gene end by 2 bases; junction bases not matched to a gene: 8. Germline CDR1 and CDR2: KGHDR and SFDVKD. The CDR3 is 17 residues long.

The V call is TRBV27, the J call TRBJ2-7, with 7 bases that match TRBD1. The V segment lost 3 bases and the J segment 5 bases; nucleotides outside the gene matches: 7. This CDR3 spans 14 amino acids. Germline CDR1 MNHEY, CDR2 SMNVEV (reference sequence). The CDR3 loop is CASSFPGQYNEQYF. In DNA form, the CDR3 reads TGTGCCAGCAGTTTCCCGGGACAGTACAACGAGCAGTACTTC.

The chain employs TRBV7-2 and TRBJ2-7, with a possible D match to TRBD2 (5 bases). Trimming stripped 1 base from V and 0 bases from J, with 13 bases between. Germline CDR1 and CDR2: SGHTA and FQGNSA. The CDR3 loop spans 16 amino acids. Here the CDR3 reads CASSLVGGPLSYEQYF. Here the CDR3 DNA reads TGTGCCAGCAGCTTAGTTGGAGGCCCGCTCTCCTACGAGCAGTACTTC.

This clone has just a few counts. This chain connects TRBV21-1 to TRBJ2-1; the table's TRBD2 call for D was not verified on the DNA. TRBV21-1 is tagged as a pseudogene. CDR3 length: 15 residues. CDR3 DNA: TGTGCCAGCAGCAACCCCCTGTCCCCTCACAATGAGCAGTTCTTC. As protein: CASSNPLSPHNEQFF.